Below, one TCR beta chain is given with its context. The data are from a study of shared clonotypes between healthy human individuals. Authors' analysis steps: As immunoSEQ supplied junction-only sequences (without quality scores), filtering differed. Only in-frame clones appear in the TCRdb table, and some are missing; sequencing was by immunoSEQ multiplex PCR. The V and J calls and clone size are taken from that table; D and trimming were inferred from the DNA. The table lists 1.6 million or so clones, 97% to 99% of them singletons, with around 0.33% in the top ten. CDR1 is SGHRS, CDR2 YFSETQ, per germline. V was trimmed by 3 bases and J by 5 bases, leaving 14 bases between them. The CDR3 consists of 14 residues. A CD45RA+ naive subset and a CD45RA-negative memory subset were split from CD4+ cells.

The sequencing sample was made of naive CD4+ T cells sorted from blood. Subset defined: CD45RA+ positively selected. V usage is TRBV5-1 and J usage is TRBJ2-5; D possibly matches TRBD1 or TRBD2 (5 bases each). This clonotype originated in a man aged 25-45 years in good health. The CDR3 bases are TGCGCCAGCAGCTCGCCTGGGGGTGGGGAGACCCAGTACTTC. Its protein is CASSSPGGGETQYF.